Each of the 2 T cell receptor beta chains below was sequenced from the same sample in a study of blood T cell repertoires in COVID-19. Assay: immunoSEQ multiplex PCR; the TCRdb copy retains only in-frame clones and omits some. The sample lists about 430,000 clones, around nine tenths seen once, with about 1.5% in the top ten. Sequencing was carried out using PBMCs or T cells enriched from blood (not recorded which). These receptors all stem from a woman between 18 and 30 years old who had been exposed to COVID-19.

The genes are TRBV6-5 and TRBJ1-4, with a possible D match to TRBD1 (5 bases). This CDR3 is 15 amino acids long. The germline V and J ends were trimmed by 0 bases and 4 bases, with 9 bases remaining between them. Per the germline V gene, CDR1 is MNHEY and CDR2 is SVGAGI. The CDR3 nucleotides are TGTGCCAGCAGTTACTCGGGGCAGTTTAATGAAAAACTGTTTTTT. It encodes CASSYSGQFNEKLFF.

The chain joins TRBV6-5 to TRBJ1-3, with 7 bases lining up with TRBD1. The CDR3 has 15 amino acids. The germline gives CDR1 MNHEY, CDR2 SVGAGI. V lost 5 bases, J lost 0 bases, and 4 bases stayed unmatched. The CDR3 region is CASSRGQDSGNTIYF. CDR3 in DNA: TGTGCCAGCAGTAGGGGGCAGGACTCTGGAAACACCATATATTTT.